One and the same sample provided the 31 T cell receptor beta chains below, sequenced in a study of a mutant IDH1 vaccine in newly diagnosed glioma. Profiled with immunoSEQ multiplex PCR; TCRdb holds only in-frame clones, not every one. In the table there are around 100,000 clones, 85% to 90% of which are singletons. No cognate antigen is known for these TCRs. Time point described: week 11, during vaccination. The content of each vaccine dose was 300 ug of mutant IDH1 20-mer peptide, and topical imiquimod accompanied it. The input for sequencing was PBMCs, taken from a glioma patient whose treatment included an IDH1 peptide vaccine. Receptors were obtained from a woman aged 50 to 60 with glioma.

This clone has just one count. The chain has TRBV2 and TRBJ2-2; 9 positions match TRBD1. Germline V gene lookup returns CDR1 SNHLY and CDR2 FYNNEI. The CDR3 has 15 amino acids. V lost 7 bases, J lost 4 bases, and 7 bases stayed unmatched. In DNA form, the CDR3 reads TGTGCCAGCAAAGCCGGGACAGGGATCACCGGGGAGCTGTTTTTT. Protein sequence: CASKAGTGITGELFF.

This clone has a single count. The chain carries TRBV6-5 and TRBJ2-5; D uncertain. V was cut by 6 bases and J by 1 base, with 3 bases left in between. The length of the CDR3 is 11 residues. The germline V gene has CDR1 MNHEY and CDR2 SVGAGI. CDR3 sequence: CASRAQETQYF. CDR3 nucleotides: TGTGCCAGCAGGGCCCAAGAGACCCAGTACTTC.

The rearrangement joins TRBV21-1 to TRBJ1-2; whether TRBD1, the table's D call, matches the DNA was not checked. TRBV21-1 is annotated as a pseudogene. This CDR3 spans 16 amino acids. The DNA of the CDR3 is TGTGCCAGCAGCAAAGCTCTGGGACAGCTGGGCTATGGCTACACCTTC. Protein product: CASSKALGQLGYGYTF.

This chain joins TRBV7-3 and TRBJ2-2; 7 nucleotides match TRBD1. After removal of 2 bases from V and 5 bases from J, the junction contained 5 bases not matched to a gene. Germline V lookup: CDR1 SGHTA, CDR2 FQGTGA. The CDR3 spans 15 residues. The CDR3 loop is CASSLGMTGTGELFF. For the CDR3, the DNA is TGTGCCAGCAGCTTAGGAATGACAGGGACCGGGGAGCTGTTTTTT. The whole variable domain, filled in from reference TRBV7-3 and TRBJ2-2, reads GAGVSQTPSNKVTEKGKYVELRCDPISGHTALYWYRQSLGQGPEFLIYFQGTGAADDSGLPNDRFFAVRPEGSVSTLKIQRTERGDSAVYLCASSLGMTGTGELFFGEGSRLTVL.

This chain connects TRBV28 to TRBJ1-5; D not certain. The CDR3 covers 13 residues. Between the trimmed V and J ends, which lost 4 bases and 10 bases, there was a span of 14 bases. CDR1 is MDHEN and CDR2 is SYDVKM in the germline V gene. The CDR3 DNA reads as TGTGCCAGCAGTTCTGCGACGACGGGCCCCCAGCATTTT. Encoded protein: CASSSATTGPQHF.

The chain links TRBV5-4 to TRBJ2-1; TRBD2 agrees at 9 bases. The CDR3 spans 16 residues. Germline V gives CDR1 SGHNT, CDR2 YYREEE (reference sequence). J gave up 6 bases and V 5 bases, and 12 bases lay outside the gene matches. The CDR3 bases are TGTGCCAGCAGGCGGGGCTTTGCGGGAGGGCTCAATGAGCAGTTCTTC. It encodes CASRRGFAGGLNEQFF.

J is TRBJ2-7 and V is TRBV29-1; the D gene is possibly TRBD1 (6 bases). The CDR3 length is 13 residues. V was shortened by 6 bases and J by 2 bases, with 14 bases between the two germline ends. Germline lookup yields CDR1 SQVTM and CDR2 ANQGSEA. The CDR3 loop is CSVGSRGAYEQYF. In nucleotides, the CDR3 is TGCAGCGTAGGTAGCAGGGGAGCCTACGAGCAGTACTTC.

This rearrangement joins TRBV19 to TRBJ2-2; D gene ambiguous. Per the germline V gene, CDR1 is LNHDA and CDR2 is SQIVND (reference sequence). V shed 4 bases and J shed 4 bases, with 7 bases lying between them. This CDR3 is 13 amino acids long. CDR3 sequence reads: CASSKGPTGELFF. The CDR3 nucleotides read TGTGCCAGTAGTAAAGGACCCACCGGGGAGCTGTTTTTT.

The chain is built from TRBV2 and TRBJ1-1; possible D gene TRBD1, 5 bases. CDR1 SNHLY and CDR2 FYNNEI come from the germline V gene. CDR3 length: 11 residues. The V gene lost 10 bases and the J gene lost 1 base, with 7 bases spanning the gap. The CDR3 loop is CATTGNTEAFF. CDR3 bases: TGTGCCACCACAGGGAACACTGAAGCTTTCTTT. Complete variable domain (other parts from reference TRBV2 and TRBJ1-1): EPEVTQTPSHQVTQMGQEVILRCVPISNHLYFYWYRQILGQKVEFLVSFYNNEISEKSEIFDDQFSVERPDGSNFTLKIRSTKLEDSAMYFCATTGNTEAFFGQGTRLTVV.

This chain's CDR3 is CASKGGAGEKLFF. DNA for the CDR3: TGTGCCAGCAAGGGAGGGGCTGGAGAAAAACTGTTTTTT. The rearrangement links TRBV28 to TRBJ1-4; tentatively, D is TRBD1 (5 bases). The CDR3 is 13 residues long. Germline CDR1 reads MDHEN; CDR2 reads SYDVKM. Trimming stripped 7 bases from V and 8 bases from J, with 14 bases between.

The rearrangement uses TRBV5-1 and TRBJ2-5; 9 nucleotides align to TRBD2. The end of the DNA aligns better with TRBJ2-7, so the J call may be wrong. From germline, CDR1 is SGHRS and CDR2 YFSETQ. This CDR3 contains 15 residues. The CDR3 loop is CASSLILAGNNEQYF. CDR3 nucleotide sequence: TGCGCCAGCAGCTTGATACTAGCGGGTAATAACGAGCAGTACTTC.

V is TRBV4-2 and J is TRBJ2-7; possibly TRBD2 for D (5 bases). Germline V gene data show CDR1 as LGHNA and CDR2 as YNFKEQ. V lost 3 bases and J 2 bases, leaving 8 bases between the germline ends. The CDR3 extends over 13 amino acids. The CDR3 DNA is TGTGCCAGCAGCCACGGGATTACCTACGAGCAGTACTTC. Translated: CASSHGITYEQYF.

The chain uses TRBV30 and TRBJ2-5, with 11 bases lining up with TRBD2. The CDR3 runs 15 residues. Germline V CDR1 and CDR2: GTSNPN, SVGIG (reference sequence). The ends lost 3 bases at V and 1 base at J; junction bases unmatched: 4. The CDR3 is CAWSQGLAAQETQYF. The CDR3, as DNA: TGTGCCTGGAGCCAGGGACTAGCGGCCCAAGAGACCCAGTACTTC. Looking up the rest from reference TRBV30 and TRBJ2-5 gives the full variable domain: SQTIHQWPATLVQPVGSPLSLECTVEGTSNPNLYWYRQAAGRGLQLLFYSVGIGQISSEVPQNLSASRPQDRQFILSSKKLLLSDSGFYLCAWSQGLAAQETQYFGPGTRLLVL.

CDR3 DNA: TGTGCCAGCAGTTTGTCCGTTGATGAGCAGTTCTTC. It is translated as CASSLSVDEQFF. J is TRBJ2-1 and V is TRBV27; no reliable D call. The CDR3 extends over 12 amino acids. V gave up 3 bases and J gave up 8 bases, with 8 bases separating them. Germline V gene sequence: CDR1 MNHEY, CDR2 SMNVEV (reference sequence).

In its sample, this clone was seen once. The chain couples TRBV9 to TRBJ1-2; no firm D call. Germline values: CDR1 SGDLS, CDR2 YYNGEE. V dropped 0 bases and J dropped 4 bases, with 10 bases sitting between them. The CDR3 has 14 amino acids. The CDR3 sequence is CASSVGEGFYGYTF. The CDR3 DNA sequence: TGTGCCAGCAGCGTAGGGGAAGGGTTCTATGGCTACACCTTC.

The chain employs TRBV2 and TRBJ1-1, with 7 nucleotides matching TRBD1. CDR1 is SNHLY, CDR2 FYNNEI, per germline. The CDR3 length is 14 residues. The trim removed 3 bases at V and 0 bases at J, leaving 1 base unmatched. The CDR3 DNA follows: TGTGCCAGCAGTGAGACAGGGATGAACACTGAAGCTTTCTTT. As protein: CASSETGMNTEAFF.

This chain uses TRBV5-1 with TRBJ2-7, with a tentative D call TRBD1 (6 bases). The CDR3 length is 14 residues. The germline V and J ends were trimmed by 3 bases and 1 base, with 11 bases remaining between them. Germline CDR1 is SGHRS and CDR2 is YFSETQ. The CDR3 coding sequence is TGCGCCAGCAGCTCGGAAGACAGGTCCTACGAGCAGTACTTC. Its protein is CASSSEDRSYEQYF.

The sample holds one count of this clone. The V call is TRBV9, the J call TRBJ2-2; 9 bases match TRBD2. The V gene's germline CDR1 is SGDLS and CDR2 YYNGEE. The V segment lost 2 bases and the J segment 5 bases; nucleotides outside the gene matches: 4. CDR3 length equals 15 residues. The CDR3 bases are TGTGCCAGCAGCGTCGCTAGCGGGGATACCGGGGAGCTGTTTTTT. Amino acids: CASSVASGDTGELFF.

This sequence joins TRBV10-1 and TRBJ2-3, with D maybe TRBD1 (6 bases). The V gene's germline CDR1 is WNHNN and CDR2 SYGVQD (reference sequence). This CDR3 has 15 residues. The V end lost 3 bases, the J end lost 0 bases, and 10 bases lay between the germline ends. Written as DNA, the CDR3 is TGCGCCAGCAGTGACGGACAGTCGAGCACAGATACGCAGTATTTT. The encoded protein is CASSDGQSSTDTQYF.

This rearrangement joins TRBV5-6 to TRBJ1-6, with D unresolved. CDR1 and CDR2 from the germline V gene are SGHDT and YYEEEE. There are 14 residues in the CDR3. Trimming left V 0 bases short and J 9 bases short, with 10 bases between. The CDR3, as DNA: TGTGCCAGCAGCTTGGTCCCAGAAGTTTCACCCCTCCACTTT. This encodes CASSLVPEVSPLHF. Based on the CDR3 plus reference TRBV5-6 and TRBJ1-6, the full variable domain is DAGVTQSPTHLIKTRGQQVTLRCSPKSGHDTVSWYQQALGQGPQFIFQYYEEEERQRGNFPDRFSGHQFPNYSSELNVNALLLGDSALYLCASSLVPEVSPLHFGNGTRLTVT.

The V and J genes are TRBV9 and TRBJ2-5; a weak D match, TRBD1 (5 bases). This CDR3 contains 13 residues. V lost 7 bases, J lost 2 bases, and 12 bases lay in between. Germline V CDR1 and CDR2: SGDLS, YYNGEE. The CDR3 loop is CASQGTGQETQYF. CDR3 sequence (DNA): TGTGCCAGCCAGGGTACAGGACAAGAGACCCAGTACTTC.

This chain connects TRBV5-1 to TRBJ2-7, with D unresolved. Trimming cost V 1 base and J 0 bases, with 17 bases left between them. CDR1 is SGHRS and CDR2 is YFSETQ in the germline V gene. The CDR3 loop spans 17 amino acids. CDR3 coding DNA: TGCGCCAGCAGCTTGAGAGAAAGGTGGGAAAGCTCCTACGAGCAGTACTTC. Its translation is CASSLRERWESSYEQYF. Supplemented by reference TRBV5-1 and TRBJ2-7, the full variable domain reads KAGVTQTPRYLIKTRGQQVTLSCSPISGHRSVSWYQQTPGQGLQFLFEYFSETQRNKGNFPGRFSGRQFSNSRSEMNVSTLELGDSALYLCASSLRERWESSYEQYFGPGTRLTVT.

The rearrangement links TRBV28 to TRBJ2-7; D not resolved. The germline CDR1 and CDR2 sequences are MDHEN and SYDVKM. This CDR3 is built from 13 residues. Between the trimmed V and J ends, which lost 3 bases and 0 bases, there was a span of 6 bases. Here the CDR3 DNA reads TGTGCCAGCAGTTTCGCGACCTCCTACGAGCAGTACTTC. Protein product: CASSFATSYEQYF.

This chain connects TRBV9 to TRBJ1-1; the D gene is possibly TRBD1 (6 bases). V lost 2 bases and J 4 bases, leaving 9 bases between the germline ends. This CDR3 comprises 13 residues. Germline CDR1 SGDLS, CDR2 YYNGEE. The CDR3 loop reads CASSVSGVTEAFF. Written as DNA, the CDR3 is TGTGCCAGCAGCGTCTCAGGGGTCACTGAAGCTTTCTTT.

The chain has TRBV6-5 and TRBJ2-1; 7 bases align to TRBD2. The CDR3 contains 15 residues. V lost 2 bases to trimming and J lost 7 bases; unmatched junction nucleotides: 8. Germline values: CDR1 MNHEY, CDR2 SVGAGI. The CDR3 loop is CASSYRDYLRNEQFF. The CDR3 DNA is TGTGCCAGCAGTTACCGGGACTACCTGCGTAATGAGCAGTTCTTC.

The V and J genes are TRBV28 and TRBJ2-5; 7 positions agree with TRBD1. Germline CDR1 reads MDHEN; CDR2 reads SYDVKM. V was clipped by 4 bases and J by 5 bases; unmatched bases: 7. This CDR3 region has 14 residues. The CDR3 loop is CASSSQQGRETQYF. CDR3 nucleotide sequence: TGTGCCAGCAGTTCTCAACAGGGGCGGGAGACCCAGTACTTC.

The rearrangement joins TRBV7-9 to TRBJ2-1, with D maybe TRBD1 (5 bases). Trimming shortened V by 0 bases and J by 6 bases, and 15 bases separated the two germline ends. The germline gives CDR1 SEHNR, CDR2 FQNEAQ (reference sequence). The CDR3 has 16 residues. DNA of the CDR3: TGTGCCAGCAGCTTAGCTCGCCAGGGATGGGGCAATGAGCAGTTCTTC. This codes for CASSLARQGWGNEQFF.

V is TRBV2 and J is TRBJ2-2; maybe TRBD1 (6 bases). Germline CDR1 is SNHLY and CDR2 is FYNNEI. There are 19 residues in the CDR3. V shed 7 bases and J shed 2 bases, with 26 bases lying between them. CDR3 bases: TGTGCCAGCATCCACAGGGCCCCCCTAAGCCGACTCAACACCGGGGAGCTGTTTTTT. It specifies CASIHRAPLSRLNTGELFF.

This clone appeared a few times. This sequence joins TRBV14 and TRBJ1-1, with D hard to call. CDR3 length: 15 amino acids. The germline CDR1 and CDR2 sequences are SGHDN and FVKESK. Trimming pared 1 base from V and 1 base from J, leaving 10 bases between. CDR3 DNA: TGTGCCAGCAGCCAAGTTTACAACCCGAACACTGAAGCTTTCTTT. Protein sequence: CASSQVYNPNTEAFF.

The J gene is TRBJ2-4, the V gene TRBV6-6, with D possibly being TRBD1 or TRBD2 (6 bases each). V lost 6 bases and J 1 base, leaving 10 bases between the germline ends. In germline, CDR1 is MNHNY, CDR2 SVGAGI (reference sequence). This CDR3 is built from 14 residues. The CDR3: CASSPGAAKNIQYF. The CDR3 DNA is TGTGCCAGCAGCCCGGGGGCGGCCAAAAACATTCAGTACTTC.

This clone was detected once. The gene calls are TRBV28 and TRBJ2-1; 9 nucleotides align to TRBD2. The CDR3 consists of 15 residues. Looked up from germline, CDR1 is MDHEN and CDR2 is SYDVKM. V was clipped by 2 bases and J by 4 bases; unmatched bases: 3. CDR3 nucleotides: TGTGCCAGCAGTTTAGGGACTAGCTCTTACAATGAGCAGTTCTTC. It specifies CASSLGTSSYNEQFF. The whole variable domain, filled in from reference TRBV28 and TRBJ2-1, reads DVKVTQSSRYLVKRTGEKVFLECVQDMDHENMFWYRQDPGLGLRLIYFSYDVKMKEKGDIPEGYSVSREKKERFSLILESASTNQTSMYLCASSLGTSSYNEQFFGPGTRLTVL.